The 20 T cell receptor beta chains presented below share a single source sample, sequenced in a study of regulatory T cells in long-lasting Graves disease. Libraries of TCR beta came from iRepertoire HTBI primers plus Arm-PCR of CDR3 regions. A single record per CDR3 protein comes from TCRdb applying MiXCR to the multiplex PCR reads. The sample records 380,000 or so distinct CDR3 sequences, 15% to 20% being singletons. Time point here: newly diagnosed GD, antithyroid drugs for less than 3 months. Construction of the TCR library relied on RNA isolated from PBMCs. The same data also contributed to another study, on T cells in Graves' hyperthyroidism and ophthalmopathy.

Source: peripheral blood mononuclear cells (PBMCs), taken at new diagnosis, from a patient treated with antithyroid drugs. Source of these receptors: a young woman with Graves disease.

This clonotype was recorded many times. The V call is TRBV18, the J call TRBJ1-5, with 7 bases lining up with TRBD1. Germline V gives CDR1 KGHSH, CDR2 LQKENI. V shed 4 bases and J 5 bases; nucleotides not matched to a gene: 2. The CDR3 sequence is 13 residues long. CDR3 amino acids: CASSQGADQPQHF. Written as DNA, the CDR3 is TGTGCCAGCTCACAGGGGGCGGATCAGCCCCAGCATTTT.

The chain uses TRBV5-1 and TRBJ1-6, with D hard to call. Germline V lookup: CDR1 SGHRS, CDR2 YFSETQ. With 3 bases removed from V and 6 bases from J, the gap between germline ends came to 10 bases. CDR3 length: 14 residues. CDR3 in amino acids: CASSSGESNSPLHF. CDR3 in DNA: TGCGCCAGCAGCTCGGGTGAAAGTAATTCACCCCTCCACTTT.

Ten or more counts support this clonotype. This chain joins TRBV10-2 and TRBJ1-1, with D maybe TRBD1 (6 bases). The CDR3 runs 15 residues. With 7 bases removed from V and 1 base from J, the gap between germline ends came to 16 bases. Germline loops: CDR1 WSHSY, CDR2 SAAADI. CDR3 DNA: TGCGCCAGCAAAGGGGGAACCTCCGAGAACACTGAAGCTTTCTTT. It yields the protein CASKGGTSENTEAFF.

This clonotype was detected many times. The V and J genes are TRBV7-2 and TRBJ2-1; no firm D call. The CDR3 totals 13 residues. Deletions cut 1 base from V and 9 bases from J, with 10 bases between. From germline, CDR1 is SGHTA and CDR2 FQGNSA. CDR3 nucleotides: TGTGCCAGCAGCTTAGGAGTTGGGTCTGAGCAGTTCTTC. Protein product: CASSLGVGSEQFF.

As concerns this clonotype: A far bigger clonotype differs at one base, so this is likely a read error. V gene TRBV6-1 combines with J gene TRBJ2-7; TRBD1 matches at 10 bases. Germline lookup yields CDR1 MNHNS and CDR2 SASEGT. This CDR3 comprises 14 residues. V was clipped by 6 bases and J by 3 bases; unmatched bases: 5. DNA for the CDR3: TGTGCCAGCAGCACCGGGACAGGGGACTACGAGCAGTACTTC. It translates to CASSTGTGDYEQYF.

This clonotype was recorded at least ten times. The J gene is TRBJ2-1, the V gene TRBV7-3; D is undetermined. The CDR3 runs 14 residues. Germline CDR1 is SGHTA and CDR2 is FQGTGA. The ends were cut back, 1 base at V and 7 bases at J, with 11 bases in the middle. The CDR3 loop reads CASSLNPAGNEQFF. The CDR3 DNA sequence: TGTGCCAGCAGCTTAAACCCCGCTGGGAATGAGCAGTTCTTC.

This chain uses TRBV15 with TRBJ2-1; D is unresolved. CDR1 and CDR2 (germline): LNHNV, YYDKDF (reference sequence). V lost 0 bases and J lost 15, with 18 bases in between. There are 14 residues in the CDR3. In nucleotides, the CDR3 is TGTGCCACCAGCAGAGATCGGGTTTCGAGCAATCCGTTCTTC. Encoded protein: CATSRDRVSSNPFF. The whole variable domain, remainder taken from reference TRBV15 and TRBJ2-1, is DAMVIQNPRYQVTQFGKPVTLSCSQTLNHNVMYWYQQKSSQAPKLLFHYYDKDFNNEADTPDNFQSRRPNTSFCFLDIRSPGLGDTAMYLCATSRDRVSSNPFFGPGTRLTVL.

The table lists this clonotype with a few counts. The chain employs TRBV18 and TRBJ2-1, with D perhaps matching TRBD2 (5 bases). Germline V lookup: CDR1 KGHSH, CDR2 LQKENI. V lost 4 bases and J lost 0, with 10 bases in between. The CDR3 covers 15 residues. The CDR3, as DNA: TGTGCCAGCTCACAACTAGGAAGCTCCTACAATGAGCAGTTCTTC. This encodes CASSQLGSSYNEQFF.

The chain joins TRBV20-1 to TRBJ1-6; D may be TRBD1 (5 bases). Trimming cost V 5 bases and J 0 bases, with 11 bases left between them. This CDR3 has 15 amino acids. The germline V gene encodes CDR1 DFQATT and CDR2 SNEGSKA (reference sequence). The CDR3: CSASPGSSYNSPLHF. The CDR3 DNA follows: TGCAGTGCTTCTCCAGGGAGCTCCTATAATTCACCCCTCCACTTT.

This chain uses TRBV15 with TRBJ2-1, with TRBD2 matching over 8 bases. The ends lost 0 bases at V and 0 bases at J; junction bases unmatched: 16. This CDR3 comprises 21 residues. CDR1 and CDR2 from the germline V gene are LNHNV and YYDKDF (reference sequence). The CDR3 region has the DNA TGTGCCACCAGCAGAGATCGTCGAGAGCGGGGGAAAAGAAGCTCCTACAATGAGCAGTTCTTC. Its translation: CATSRDRRERGKRSSYNEQFF.

Ten or more counts support this clonotype. The rearrangement joins TRBV5-1 to TRBJ2-7; TRBD2 aligns across 12 bases. Germline CDR1 reads SGHRS; CDR2 reads YFSETQ. The CDR3 consists of 16 residues. With V trimmed by 3 bases and J by 7 bases, 11 bases remained unmatched. Here the CDR3 DNA reads TGCGCCAGCAGCTCTAGCGGGGGGGCCCTTCGTGGGGAGCAGTACTTC. It encodes CASSSSGGALRGEQYF.

This clonotype came up many times. The gene calls are TRBV20-1 and TRBJ2-2; tentative D call: TRBD1 (5 bases). The CDR3 loop spans 15 amino acids. The V gene lost 6 bases and the J gene lost 5 bases, with 19 bases spanning the gap. Germline V lookup: CDR1 DFQATT, CDR2 SNEGSKA (reference sequence). The chain's CDR3 is CSARAARVETGELFF. CDR3 DNA: TGCAGTGCCCGAGCTGCCAGGGTTGAAACCGGGGAGCTGTTTTTT.

This clonotype was found a few times. The chain uses TRBV4-1 and TRBJ1-1, with D possibly TRBD1 on 6 matching bases. Trimming removed 4 bases from V and 3 bases from J, with 9 bases in between. The CDR3 totals 13 residues. Germline V CDR1 and CDR2: MGHRA, YSYEKL. CDR3 amino acids: CASSRNRDTEAFF. The CDR3 DNA sequence: TGCGCCAGCAGCCGAAACAGGGACACTGAAGCTTTCTTT.

This clonotype came up many times. The CDR3: CASSYRQGSNSPLHF. The CDR3 DNA sequence: TGTGCCAGCAGCTATCGACAGGGTAGTAATTCACCCCTCCACTTT. The V call is TRBV3-1, the J call TRBJ1-6; 7 bases match TRBD1. The CDR3 is made up of 15 amino acids. The V segment lost 5 bases and the J segment 6 bases; nucleotides outside the gene matches: 7. Germline V gene lookup returns CDR1 LGHDT and CDR2 YNNKEL (reference sequence).

This clonotype appeared many times. V is TRBV28 and J is TRBJ2-7; D may be TRBD1 (5 bases). This CDR3 is built from 14 residues. Germline CDR1 MDHEN, CDR2 SYDVKM. Trimming left V 5 bases short and J 4 bases short, with 15 bases between. The CDR3 protein is CASSTGLNFYEQYF. The CDR3, as DNA: TGTGCCAGCAGTACAGGTCTCAATTTTTACGAGCAGTACTTC.

This clonotype was detected a few times. The CDR3 DNA reads TGTGCCAGCAGCCCAGGGACAGGGGGCAGGACCGGGGAGCTGTTTTTT. Its protein is CASSPGTGGRTGELFF. The genes are TRBV5-8 and TRBJ2-2, with 12 bases fitting TRBD1. The CDR3 is 16 amino acids. Trimming cost V 4 bases and J 5 bases; bases outside gene matches: 6. Germline V gene data show CDR1 as SGHTS and CDR2 as YDEGEE.

In its sample, this clonotype was seen many times. V gene TRBV13 combines with J gene TRBJ2-2; TRBD1 might be the D (5 bases). Germline V gene sequence: CDR1 PRHDT, CDR2 FYEKMQ (reference sequence). The CDR3 contains 13 residues. Deletions cut 7 bases from V and 8 bases from J, with 14 bases between. The CDR3 DNA is TGTGCCAGCAAAAAAGGGGCGACGGGGGAGCTGTTTTTT. Encoded protein: CASKKGATGELFF.

This clonotype appeared many times. This chain links TRBV20-1 with TRBJ1-1, with D tentatively TRBD1 (5 bases). Germline CDR1 is DFQATT and CDR2 is SNEGSKA (reference sequence). V was shortened by 3 bases and J by 2 bases, with 25 bases between the two germline ends. The CDR3 is 18 residues long. Here the CDR3 DNA reads TGCAGTGCTAGCCCTAAATGGGGTACGAAGGGGTACAACACTGAAGCTTTCTTT. This codes for CSASPKWGTKGYNTEAFF.

This clonotype was counted ten times or more. This chain uses TRBV30 with TRBJ2-2; possible D gene TRBD1, 5 bases. This CDR3 contains 12 residues. The germline V gene encodes CDR1 GTSNPN and CDR2 SVGIG (reference sequence). The germline V and J ends were trimmed by 2 bases and 6 bases, with 7 bases remaining between them. The DNA of the CDR3 is TGTGCCTGGAGTAAGGGGCCCGGGGAGCTGTTTTTT. It specifies CAWSKGPGELFF.

As to this clonotype: Relative to the germline gene, one junction end is altered; a read error may explain this. The chain joins TRBV6-1 to TRBJ2-1; D is unclear. Germline loops: CDR1 MNHNS, CDR2 SASEGT. The CDR3 totals 17 residues. In nucleotides, the CDR3 is TGCGCCAGCAGTGAGTCGTATTTCCAGGATGAGAGCAATGAGCAGTTCTTC. Its protein product is CASSESYFQDESNEQFF.